The 25 T cell receptor beta chains given below trace back to one sample, sequenced in a study of T cell responses to AZD1222 COVID-19 vaccine. Profiling relied on immunoSEQ multiplex PCR, and the TCRdb table lists in-frame clones only, not all of them. The table includes roughly 110,000 clones, around 92% detected once. The material sequenced was peripheral blood, taken 28 days after the second AZD1222 dose. The source of these receptors is an adult who received the AZD1222 COVID-19 vaccine.

This CDR3 is CASSASERAYGYTF. DNA of the CDR3: TGTGCCAGCAGTGCAAGTGAGAGGGCCTATGGCTACACCTTC. The rearrangement joins TRBV7-9 to TRBJ1-2; D call uncertain. Looked up from germline, CDR1 is SEHNR and CDR2 is FQNEAQ (reference sequence). V lost 6 bases to trimming and J lost 4 bases, with 15 bases between them. The CDR3 is 14 amino acids.

The V gene is TRBV19, the J gene TRBJ1-1; D perhaps matches TRBD1 (5 bases). The CDR3 length is 11 residues. CDR1 is LNHDA, CDR2 SQIVND, per germline (reference sequence). V gave up 5 bases and J gave up 6 bases, with 7 bases separating them. CDR3 bases: TGTGCCAGTAGTTTGGGGGCTGAAGCTTTCTTT. Translating it yields CASSLGAEAFF.

This clone is a singleton in its sample. The genes are TRBV28 and TRBJ1-5, with D possibly being TRBD1 (6 bases). Germline V gives CDR1 MDHEN, CDR2 SYDVKM. The CDR3 spans 16 residues. The V gene lost 5 bases and the J gene lost 4 bases, with 18 bases spanning the gap. CDR3 loop: CASSPIQGFLNQPQHF. CDR3 DNA: TGTGCCAGCAGTCCCATCCAGGGGTTTTTAAATCAGCCCCAGCATTTT.

In DNA, the CDR3 is TGTGCCAGCAGCTCCTGGGATGGGGAGACCCAGTACTTC. Translation gives CASSSWDGETQYF. This chain connects TRBV5-4 to TRBJ2-5; D is unresolved. V was pared by 3 bases and J by 5 bases, with 11 bases between. Germline V gives CDR1 SGHNT, CDR2 YYREEE (reference sequence). The CDR3 loop spans 13 amino acids.

This clone was seen a few times. The CDR3 sequence: CAWSEYDRMNTEAFF. The CDR3 region has the DNA TGTGCCTGGAGTGAATACGACAGGATGAACACTGAAGCTTTCTTT. This rearrangement joins TRBV30 to TRBJ1-1, with D possibly being TRBD1 (6 bases). The CDR3 consists of 15 residues. V lost 1 base and J 0 bases, leaving 12 bases between the germline ends. Germline V gives CDR1 GTSNPN, CDR2 SVGIG (reference sequence). The full variable domain, rest sourced from reference TRBV30 and TRBJ1-1, is SQTIHQWPATLVQPVGSPLSLECTVEGTSNPNLYWYRQAAGRGLQLLFYSVGIGQISSEVPQNLSASRPQDRQFILSSKKLLLSDSGFYLCAWSEYDRMNTEAFFGQGTRLTVV.

CDR3 residues: CASSMSSAGNQPQHF. Written as DNA, the CDR3 is TGTGCCAGTAGTATGTCGTCCGCAGGCAATCAGCCCCAGCATTTT. The V gene is TRBV19, the J gene TRBJ1-5, with D unclear. The V end was cut by 3 bases, the J end by 2 bases, with 11 bases between. Germline CDR1 LNHDA, CDR2 SQIVND (reference sequence). This CDR3 has 15 amino acids. Together with reference TRBV19 and TRBJ1-5, the CDR3 gives the full variable domain: DGGITQSPKYLFRKEGQNVTLSCEQNLNHDAMYWYRQDPGQGLRLIYYSQIVNDFQKGDIAEGYSVSREKKESFPLTVTSAQKNPTAFYLCASSMSSAGNQPQHFGDGTRLSIL.

The chain couples TRBV19 to TRBJ1-1; D gene unclear. The CDR3 loop spans 19 amino acids. The germline V gene encodes CDR1 LNHDA and CDR2 SQIVND (reference sequence). V lost 2 bases to trimming and J lost 0 bases, with 22 bases between them. The CDR3 here is CASSISFRASSTMNTEAFF. The DNA for the CDR3 is TGTGCCAGTAGTATAAGTTTTCGGGCCTCCTCCACCATGAACACTGAAGCTTTCTTT.

The chain has TRBV9 and TRBJ2-7; possibly TRBD1 for D (5 bases). Trimming removed 3 bases at V and 2 bases at J, with 12 bases between. The CDR3 is made up of 14 amino acids. Germline CDR1 reads SGDLS; CDR2 reads YYNGEE. The CDR3, as DNA: TGTGCCAGCAGCGAAGGGGCAGGACCCTACGAGCAGTACTTC. It translates to CASSEGAGPYEQYF.

Turning to this clone: One end of the junction varies from germline; a read error may be responsible. The CDR3, as DNA: TGTGCCAGCAGTCACGGCGAGGACCTAAGGGGATTT. It yields the protein CASSHGEDLRGF. V is TRBV6-6 and J is TRBJ1-3; maybe TRBD1 (5 bases). In germline, CDR1 is MNHNY, CDR2 SVGAGI (reference sequence). The CDR3 is 12 amino acids.

The chain recombines TRBV10-3 with TRBJ2-7, with no clear D. There are 12 residues in the CDR3. V shed 6 bases and J shed 3 bases, with 9 bases lying between them. Germline V gives CDR1 ENHRY, CDR2 SYGVKD. CDR3 nucleotide sequence: TGTGCCATCAGCCCTACAGACTACGAGCAGTACTTC. It encodes CAISPTDYEQYF.

V usage is TRBV19 and J usage is TRBJ1-1; 8 bases agree with TRBD1. The CDR3 is 13 residues long. V dropped 8 bases and J dropped 1; count of bases not matched to a gene: 3. Germline loops: CDR1 LNHDA, CDR2 SQIVND (reference sequence). In DNA form, the CDR3 reads TGTGCCAGTGGGGACAGGCAGAACACTGAAGCTTTCTTT. As protein: CASGDRQNTEAFF. Full variable domain (rest looked up from reference TRBV19 and TRBJ1-1): DGGITQSPKYLFRKEGQNVTLSCEQNLNHDAMYWYRQDPGQGLRLIYYSQIVNDFQKGDIAEGYSVSREKKESFPLTVTSAQKNPTAFYLCASGDRQNTEAFFGQGTRLTVV.

This chain joins TRBV7-3 and TRBJ1-1; tentatively, D is TRBD1 (5 bases). Germline V CDR1 and CDR2: SGHTA, FQGTGA. The V gene lost 2 bases and the J gene lost 1 base, with 14 bases spanning the gap. This CDR3 has 16 residues. The CDR3 reads CASSLEGRGQNTEAFF. Written as DNA, the CDR3 is TGTGCCAGCAGCTTAGAAGGGAGGGGCCAGAACACTGAAGCTTTCTTT.

V usage is TRBV19 and J usage is TRBJ1-2; D possibly corresponds to TRBD1 (6 bases). The CDR3 covers 14 residues. Trimming left V 7 bases short and J 6 bases short, with 18 bases between. The germline gives CDR1 LNHDA, CDR2 SQIVND (reference sequence). The CDR3: CASTDWTVHHGYTF. The CDR3 coding sequence is TGTGCCAGTACTGACTGGACAGTTCACCATGGCTACACCTTC.

The chain joins TRBV5-1 to TRBJ2-1; D unclear. In germline, CDR1 is SGHRS, CDR2 YFSETQ. The V end lost 4 bases, the J end lost 4 bases, and 15 bases lay between the germline ends. The CDR3 loop spans 15 amino acids. The CDR3 sequence is CASSPEGNSYNEQFF. Written as DNA, the CDR3 is TGCGCCAGCAGCCCGGAAGGGAATTCATACAATGAGCAGTTCTTC.

This clone was picked up a small number of times. The CDR3, as DNA: TGTGCCAGCGCACCGACTAGCGGGAGTCGAAATGAGCAGTTCTTC. Amino acid sequence: CASAPTSGSRNEQFF. This chain connects TRBV2 to TRBJ2-1; 12 bases are a match to TRBD2. In germline, CDR1 is SNHLY, CDR2 FYNNEI. The length of the CDR3 is 15 residues. With V trimmed by 8 bases and J by 7 bases, 9 bases remained unmatched. Full variable domain (rest looked up from reference TRBV2 and TRBJ2-1): EPEVTQTPSHQVTQMGQEVILRCVPISNHLYFYWYRQILGQKVEFLVSFYNNEISEKSEIFDDQFSVERPDGSNFTLKIRSTKLEDSAMYFCASAPTSGSRNEQFFGPGTRLTVL.

V usage is TRBV19 and J usage is TRBJ1-1; no clear D. Trimming stripped 8 bases from V and 0 bases from J, with 7 bases between. The CDR3 is 12 residues long. Germline values: CDR1 LNHDA, CDR2 SQIVND (reference sequence). DNA for the CDR3: TGTGCCAGTCGAAACCTGAACACTGAAGCTTTCTTT. This sequence encodes CASRNLNTEAFF.

CDR3: CSVGDFSQNTEAFF. As DNA, the CDR3 is TGCAGCGTTGGGGACTTTTCCCAAAACACTGAAGCTTTCTTT. The J gene is TRBJ1-1, the V gene TRBV29-1, with D maybe TRBD1 (5 bases). With 4 bases removed from V and 2 bases from J, the gap between germline ends came to 14 bases. This CDR3 is built from 14 residues. Germline V gene data show CDR1 as SQVTM and CDR2 as ANQGSEA.

The chain carries TRBV19 and TRBJ1-5, with D unclear. Germline V gene lookup returns CDR1 LNHDA and CDR2 SQIVND (reference sequence). The CDR3 has 15 residues. V lost 4 bases to trimming and J lost 0 bases, with 10 bases between them. The CDR3 is CASSRSDISNQPQHF. CDR3 coding DNA: TGTGCCAGTAGTAGATCTGACATTAGCAATCAGCCCCAGCATTTT.

CDR3 coding DNA: TGTGCCAGTAGTCCGGGACTTAATGAAAAACTGTTTTTT. Translating gives CASSPGLNEKLFF. The J gene is TRBJ1-4, the V gene TRBV19; D might be TRBD1 (5 bases). Germline V gene sequence: CDR1 LNHDA, CDR2 SQIVND (reference sequence). The CDR3 totals 13 residues. Trimming took off 5 bases at V and 4 bases at J, with 8 bases between the two ends.

This chain joins TRBV5-1 and TRBJ2-1, with 10 bases matching TRBD2. The CDR3 extends over 15 amino acids. Germline assignment: CDR1 SGHRS and CDR2 YFSETQ. V shed 4 bases, J shed 10 bases, and the junction held 11 bases outside the gene matches. The CDR3 nucleotides are TGCGCCAGCAGCGAAGGCCTAGCGGGAGTACGGGAGCAGTTCTTC. Translated, it gives CASSEGLAGVREQFF.

The chain has TRBV4-3 and TRBJ1-1; no clear D gene. Germline assignment: CDR1 LGHNA and CDR2 YSLEER. V lost 2 bases to trimming and J lost 1 base, with 11 bases between them. This CDR3 has 15 amino acids. The CDR3 reads CASSQSLIGNTEAFF. CDR3 coding DNA: TGCGCCAGCAGCCAATCGCTAATCGGGAACACTGAAGCTTTCTTT.

This clone was seen just once. J is TRBJ2-5 and V is TRBV11-3; 10 nucleotides align to TRBD1. Germline V gives CDR1 SGHNT, CDR2 YENEEA. The CDR3 has 14 residues. The junction had 1 base not matched to a gene; V was cut back by 1 base and J by 5 bases. Here the CDR3 DNA reads TGTGCCAGCAGCTTAGGGGACAGGGGTGAGACCCAGTACTTC. It encodes CASSLGDRGETQYF.

V gene TRBV14 combines with J gene TRBJ1-2; tentative D call: TRBD1 (5 bases). Germline CDR1 reads SGHDN; CDR2 reads FVKESK. The V end was cut by 1 base, the J end by 11 bases, with 11 bases between. The CDR3 contains 12 residues. CDR3 amino acids: CASSQVGDFYTF. CDR3 sequence (DNA): TGTGCCAGCAGCCAAGTAGGGGATTTTTACACCTTC.

This chain joins TRBV11-1 and TRBJ2-7; 7 nucleotides match TRBD1. J was trimmed by 5 bases and V by 3 bases; bases with no gene match: 13. CDR1 is SGHAT, CDR2 FQDESV, per germline (reference sequence). This CDR3 region has 16 residues. This CDR3 is CASSFPAAQGNHEQYF. The CDR3 nucleotides are TGTGCCAGCAGCTTCCCCGCGGCACAGGGGAATCACGAGCAGTACTTC.

This sequence joins TRBV9 and TRBJ1-2, with D perhaps TRBD1 (5 bases). CDR3 size: 15 residues. Trimming took 0 bases from V and 4 from J, leaving 13 bases between them. CDR1 is SGDLS, CDR2 YYNGEE, per germline. CDR3 loop: CASSVVGEEAYGYTF. CDR3 DNA sequence: TGTGCCAGCAGCGTAGTGGGGGAGGAGGCCTATGGCTACACCTTC.